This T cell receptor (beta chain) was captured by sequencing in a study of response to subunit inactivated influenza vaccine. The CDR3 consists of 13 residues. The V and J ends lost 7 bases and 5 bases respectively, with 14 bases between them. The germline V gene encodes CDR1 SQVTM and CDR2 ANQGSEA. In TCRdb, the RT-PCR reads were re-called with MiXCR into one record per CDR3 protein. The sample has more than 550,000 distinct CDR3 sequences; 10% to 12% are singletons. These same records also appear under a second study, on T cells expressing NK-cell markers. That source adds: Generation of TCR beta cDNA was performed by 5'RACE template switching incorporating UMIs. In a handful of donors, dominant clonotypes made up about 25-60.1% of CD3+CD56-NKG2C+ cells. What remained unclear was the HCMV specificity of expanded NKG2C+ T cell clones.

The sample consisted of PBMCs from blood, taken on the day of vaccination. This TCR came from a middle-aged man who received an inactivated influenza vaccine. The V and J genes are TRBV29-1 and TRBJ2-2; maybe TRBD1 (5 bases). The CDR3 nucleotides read TGCAGCGCTCCAGACAGTCTTACCGGGGAGCTGTTTTTT. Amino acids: CSAPDSLTGELFF.